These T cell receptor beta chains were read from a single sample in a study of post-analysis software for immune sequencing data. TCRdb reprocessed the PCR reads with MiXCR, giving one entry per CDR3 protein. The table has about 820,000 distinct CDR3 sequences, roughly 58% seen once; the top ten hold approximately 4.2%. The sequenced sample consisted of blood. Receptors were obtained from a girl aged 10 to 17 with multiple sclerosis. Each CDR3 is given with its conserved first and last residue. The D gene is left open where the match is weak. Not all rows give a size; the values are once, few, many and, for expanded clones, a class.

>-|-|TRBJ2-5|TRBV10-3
TGTGCCATCAGTGAGTCGAGAGGTTCGGAGACCCAGTACTTC
CAISESRGSETQYF
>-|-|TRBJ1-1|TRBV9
TGTGCCAGCAGCGTGGACCCAGGGGCGGGTGTGAACACTGAAGCTTTCTTT
CASSVDPGAGVNTEAFF
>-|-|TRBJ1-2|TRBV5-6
TGTGCCAGCAGGGTTAGGGGGGACTATGGCTACACCTTC
CASRVRGDYGYTF
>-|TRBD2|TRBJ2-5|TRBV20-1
TGCAGTCCCTGGAGACGGGAGGTCGGCGAGACCCAGTACTTC
CSPWRREVGETQYF
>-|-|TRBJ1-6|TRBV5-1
TGCGCCAGCAGCGGGGGCGGGACACTTTCACCCCTCCACTTT
CASSGGGTLSPLHF
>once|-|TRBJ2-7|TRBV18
TGTGCCAGCTCACCATCGGAGCGGTCCTACGAGCAGTACTTC
CASSPSERSYEQYF
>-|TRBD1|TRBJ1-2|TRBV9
TGTGCCAGCAGCGTAGCCAGGGGGCATGGCTACACCTTC
CASSVARGHGYTF
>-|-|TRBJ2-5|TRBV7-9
TGTGCCAGCAATAGGCAGGGCAGTGAGACCCAGTACTTC
CASNRQGSETQYF
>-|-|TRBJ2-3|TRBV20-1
TGCAGTGCAAAGGGGTCTCATAACACAGATACGCAGTATTTT
CSAKGSHNTDTQYF
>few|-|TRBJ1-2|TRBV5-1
TGCGCCAGCAGTCCGGGGGCAGGGGAGTATGGCTACACCTTC
CASSPGAGEYGYTF
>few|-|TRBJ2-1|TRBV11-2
TGTGCCAGCAGCATCGCCGGGACCTGGGTGGGGCGGTTCTTC
CASSIAGTWVGRFF
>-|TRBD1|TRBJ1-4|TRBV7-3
TGTGCCAGCAGCTTATCCGGGACAGGCTGTGAAAAACTGTTTTTT
CASSLSGTGCEKLFF
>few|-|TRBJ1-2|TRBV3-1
TGTGCCAGCAGCCAAGATCCAAGGGACACTCTTGGTGGCTACACCTTC
CASSQDPRDTLGGYTF
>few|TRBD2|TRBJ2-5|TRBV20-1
TGCAGTGCTTCCCCAACTAGCGACCAAGAGACCCAGTACTTC
CSASPTSDQETQYF
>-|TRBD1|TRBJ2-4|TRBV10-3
TGTGCCATCAGTGAGAGGGACAGAAACATTCAGTACTTC
CAISERDRNIQYF
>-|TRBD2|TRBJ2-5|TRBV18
TGTGCCAGCTCACCGACGTTTGGACTAGCGGCCCAAGAGACCCAGTACTTC
CASSPTFGLAAQETQYF
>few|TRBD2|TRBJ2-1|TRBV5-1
TGCGCCAGCAGCCTCGCCGCGGGACTAGCGGGTAATGAGCAGTTCTTC
CASSLAAGLAGNEQFF
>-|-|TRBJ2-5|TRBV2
TGTGCCAGCCGGGGACACTACCAAGAGACCCAGTACTTC
CASRGHYQETQYF
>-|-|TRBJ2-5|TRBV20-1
TGCAGTGCTAGAGATGACTGGGAGACCCAGTACTTC
CSARDDWETQYF
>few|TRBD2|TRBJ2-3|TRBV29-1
TGCAGCGTTCAACTAGCGGGAGGGCCCCCAGGCCATACGCAGTATTTT
CSVQLAGGPPGHTQYF
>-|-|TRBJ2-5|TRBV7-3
TGTGCCAGCAGCCGGCTGCCTCAAGAGACCCAGTACTTC
CASSRLPQETQYF
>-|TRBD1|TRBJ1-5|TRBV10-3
TGTGCCATCAGCCAGACAGGGTGGAATCAGCCCCAGCATTTT
CAISQTGWNQPQHF
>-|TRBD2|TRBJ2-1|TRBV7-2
TGTGCCAGCAGCTCTAGCGGGAATTGGGATGAGCAGTTCTTC
CASSSSGNWDEQFF
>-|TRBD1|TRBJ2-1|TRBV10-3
TGTGCCATCAGGCCGGGACAGGGGGCAGGCGGGGTCAAAGGGAGGCAGCTCTTC
CAIRPGQGAGGVKGRQLF
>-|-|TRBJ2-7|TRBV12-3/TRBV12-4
TGTGCCAGCAGGCGAGGGGAGACCTACGAGCAGTACTTC
CASRRGETYEQYF
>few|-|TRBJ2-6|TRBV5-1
TGCGCCAGCAGCTCCGGAGGGGCGGGGGCCAACGTCCTGACTTTC
CASSSGGAGANVLTF
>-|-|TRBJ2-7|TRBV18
TGTGCCAGCTCACCAGCGGCCCTCCTCCCGTACGAGCAGTACTTC
CASSPAALLPYEQYF
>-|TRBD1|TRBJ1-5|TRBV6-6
TGTGCCAGCAGTTCCACAGGGGGCGGAGGCAATCAGCCCCAGCATTTT
CASSSTGGGGNQPQHF
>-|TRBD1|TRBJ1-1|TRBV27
TGTGCCAGCAGGAATACAGGGGGGTACACTGAAGCTTTCTTT
CASRNTGGYTEAFF
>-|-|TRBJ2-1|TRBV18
TGTGCCAGCTCACCACTTCGGGACGGGTCGGCCTACAATGAGCAGTTCTTC
CASSPLRDGSAYNEQFF
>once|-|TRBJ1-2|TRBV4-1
TGCGCCAGCAGCCAAGATTGGCACAACTATGGCTACACCTTC
CASSQDWHNYGYTF
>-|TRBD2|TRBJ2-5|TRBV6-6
TGTGCCAGCATAAACGGACTAGTCCGCCAAGAGACCCAGTACTTC
CASINGLVRQETQYF
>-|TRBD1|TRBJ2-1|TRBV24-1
TGTGCCACCAGTGACTCCGGGACAGGGTTATACAATGAGCAGTTCTTC
CATSDSGTGLYNEQFF
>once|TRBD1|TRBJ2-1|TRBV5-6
TGTGCCAGCAGCTTGGGGCAGGCCGGGACAGGACCCCAGTTCTTC
CASSLGQAGTGPQFF
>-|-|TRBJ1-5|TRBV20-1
TGCAGTGCTAGATCGTCGAGAAACCGGGACCCTTATCAGCCCCAGCATTTT
CSARSSRNRDPYQPQHF
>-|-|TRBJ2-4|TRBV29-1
TGCAGCGTTGACCCCGAATTGCGTGGGGCAATTCAGTACTTC
CSVDPELRGAIQYF
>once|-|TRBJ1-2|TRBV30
TGTGCCTGGAGTGTACTAACAGGGAGTGGCTACACCTTC
CAWSVLTGSGYTF
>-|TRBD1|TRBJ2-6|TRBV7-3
TGTGCCAGCAGCTCCGCGGACAGGTCCGTCCTGACTTTC
CASSSADRSVLTF
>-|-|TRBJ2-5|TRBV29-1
TGCAGCGTTGCAATAAACGGAGAGCGGGTGCAGTACTTC
CSVAINGERVQYF
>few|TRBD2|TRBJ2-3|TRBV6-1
TGTGCCAGCAGCTTACTAGCGGACCTCTATGATACGCAGTATTTT
CASSLLADLYDTQYF
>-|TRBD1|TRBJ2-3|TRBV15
TGTGCCACCAGGCAGACAGGGGGCTCTGGTACGCAGTATTTT
CATRQTGGSGTQYF